A selection of T cell receptor beta chains follows, all from one sample in a study of shared clonotypes between healthy human individuals. Clones were read by immunoSEQ multiplex PCR, and TCRdb kept only the in-frame ones, dropping some. The table has about 2 million clones, 85% to 95% seen once. Input material: naive CD8+ T cells sorted from blood. The receptors come from a man aged 18 to 30 in good health. CDR3s include the opening cysteine and the closing phenylalanine or tryptophan. Fields, in order: V gene, J gene, CDR3 protein.

v_gene: TRBV6-5; j_gene: TRBJ1-2; CDR3aa: CASSYGERLHYGYTF
v_gene: TRBV9; j_gene: TRBJ2-1; CDR3aa: CASRGLDNEQFF
v_gene: TRBV7-3; j_gene: TRBJ2-1; CDR3aa: CASSLTGLAGDEQFF
v_gene: TRBV7-9; j_gene: TRBJ2-6; CDR3aa: CASSHAFGQPDSGANVLTF
v_gene: TRBV28; j_gene: TRBJ2-3; CDR3aa: CASSLWGRRTDTQYF
v_gene: TRBV2; j_gene: TRBJ1-4; CDR3aa: CASSESEDLAGNEKLFF
v_gene: TRBV11-2; j_gene: TRBJ2-1; CDR3aa: CASSLVGTNEQFF
v_gene: TRBV4-1; j_gene: TRBJ1-1; CDR3aa: CASSQVSRTLRTEAFF
v_gene: TRBV29-1; j_gene: TRBJ1-1; CDR3aa: CSVKTQNTEAFF
v_gene: TRBV4-1; j_gene: TRBJ1-6; CDR3aa: CASSQEGLLSYNSPLHF
v_gene: TRBV4-3; j_gene: TRBJ1-4; CDR3aa: CASSQVVTDRDLENEKLFF
v_gene: TRBV5-4; j_gene: TRBJ2-5; CDR3aa: CASSPDQETQYF